The sequence of this TCR beta chain was determined in a study of Ad26.COV2.S vaccination and SARS-CoV-2 variants. Looking at the study overall: Of the COV1001 trial arms, the Ad26.COV2.S arm included the donor. The study gave Ad26.COV2.S intramuscularly, once or twice 56 days apart.

Details on this clone: What it recognizes is unknown.

Whole-study findings and limits: Those who received vaccine or placebo ended up with similar non-spike TCR breadth.

Method: immunoSEQ multiplex PCR; TCRdb's copy keeps in-frame clones and lacks some. The sample carries about 400,000 clones, approximately 91% recorded once. The treatment here: some 20 received Ad26.COV2.S at low or high dose, single or two shots; several received placebo; per-sample allocation not given. Samples were taken on day 63 after the first vaccine or placebo injection. This vaccine is an Ad26 vector that expresses the Wuhan-strain SARS-CoV-2 spike. This receptor was obtained from a person aged 18 to 65 who received the Ad26.COV2.S COVID-19 vaccine or a placebo. Material: peripheral blood, obtained in a trial of Ad26.COV2.S vaccine versus placebo.

CDR3 coding DNA: TGTGCCTGGAGTGTGGGACTAGCGGGTGCCGGGGAGCTGTTTTTT. Protein product: CAWSVGLAGAGELFF. The V gene is TRBV30, the J gene TRBJ2-2; TRBD2 matches at 12 bases. V shed 0 bases, J shed 6 bases, and the junction held 2 bases outside the gene matches. The CDR3 sequence is 15 residues long. CDR1 is GTSNPN, CDR2 SVGIG, per germline (reference sequence).